This note documents a single TCR beta chain sequence. The germline gives CDR1 SNHLY, CDR2 FYNNEI. Trimming cost V 10 bases and J 6 bases; bases outside gene matches: 7. CDR3 length: 13 residues. This sample was included in a study of technical replicates of blood from a few donors. Sequencing used immunoSEQ multiplex PCR; TCRdb keeps in-frame clones, though not all of them. Of 85,000 to 100,000 clones listed, around 95% are singletons. The source material was T cells isolated from PBMCs. The chain has TRBV2 and TRBJ1-4; 8 bases line up with TRBD1. This TCR derives from a human donor in good health. In DNA form, the CDR3 reads TGTGCCAACGGACAGGGAGAAGATGAAAAACTGTTTTTT. This codes for CANGQGEDEKLFF.